Sequencing of this T cell receptor (beta chain) was carried out in a study of T cell responses to AZD1222 COVID-19 vaccine listed by TCRdb under 2021. Regarding the research as a whole: Because spike-specific TCR depth and breadth did not differ between the two schedules, AZD1222 recipients who got a second dose at roughly 4 weeks were pooled with those who got a second dose at roughly 12 weeks. TCR sequencing was performed for over 230 trial participants, of whom 200 to 210 were given two doses of AZD1222 and approximately 26 were given two doses of MenACWY control vaccine. Trial participants were enrolled by age into 18-55, 56-69 and 70-plus year subgroups, with around 150, 28 and 57 TCR-sequenced participants respectively.

Broader findings and caveats from the paper: Conclusions about previously exposed vaccinees are limited, since just 5 or 6 AZD1222 recipients were seropositive for SARS-CoV-2 at baseline. Reportedly, almost half of the unique spike-specific TCRs recognized epitopes lying outside the regions that are mutated in the B.1.351 and B.1.1.7 variants. A significant rise in spike-specific TCR breadth and depth was observed after two AZD1222 doses relative to day 0 and relative to MenACWY recipients. In the small 56-69-year group, the increase in depth fell short of significance, most likely because of low power. Participants were mostly white British, with more females than males. The authors suggested clonal diversity may have been underestimated. No day 14 peak-response samples were available, so repertoires were characterized only after the peak T cell response. The whole spike protein was spanned by vaccine-associated CD4 TCRs, and dominant responses were seen in regions 160-218 and 743-854.

Here V drops 6 bases and J drops 6 bases, and the junction holds 9 bases not matched to any gene. Via the germline V gene (reference sequence), CDR1 is LNHDA and CDR2 SQIVND. From cysteine to phenylalanine, the CDR3 is 15 amino acids long. Just the 45-base CDR3 DNA is kept, in frame starting at base 1. Per the publication, the time point label means: baseline before first vaccination. Samples from vaccinated people were obtained from the UK trials COV001 and COV002, which included a single-blind randomized controlled phase 2/3 trial of AZD1222 (ChAdOx1 nCoV-19) in healthy adults. For TCRbeta chain sequencing, PBMC samples from trial participants were taken at day 0 and at day 28 after the second dose. The CDR3 regions of human TCRbeta chains were subjected to immunosequencing. The authors processed their data as follows. Repertoire TCRs were checked for matches against a reference library of SARS-CoV-2-specific TCRs that had been generated using the MIRA antigen-specificity platform. Breadth was defined as the fraction of unique TCRs that were SARS-CoV-2-associated, and depth was defined as the fraction of total T cells that were SARS-CoV-2-associated. Using the MIRA data, every spike-specific TCR was mapped to the spike region that the TCR reacted to and assigned to either a CD4 or a CD8 class. Log10-transformed breadth and depth values were compared by one-way ANOVA with Sidak's multiple comparisons tests. Drawn from immuneACCESS, this table holds only the in-frame rearrangements with V and J called that TCRdb kept. Clones are partly lost; checked studies trace under half to an unresolved V gene and leave the rest unexplained. From that table come the V and J calls and clone size; the DNA was used to work out D and trimming. In this sample the table shows 180,000 or so clones, 70% to 90% of which occur a single time. Of the sample, 7.7% is held by the ten largest clones.

A note on this clone: The target of this receptor is not known. Base qualities are missing; no much larger clone stands one base away.

This receptor was identified in an adult in good health. The specimen comprised peripheral blood, sampled on day 0 of AZD1222 vaccination. The sequence links TRBV19 to TRBJ1-4, and TRBD1 matches 8 of the central bases. This receptor has the CDR3 CASRSIDRGYEKLFF. At the DNA level, the sequence is TGTGCCAGTAGAAGCATAGACAGGGGCTATGAAAAACTGTTTTTT.